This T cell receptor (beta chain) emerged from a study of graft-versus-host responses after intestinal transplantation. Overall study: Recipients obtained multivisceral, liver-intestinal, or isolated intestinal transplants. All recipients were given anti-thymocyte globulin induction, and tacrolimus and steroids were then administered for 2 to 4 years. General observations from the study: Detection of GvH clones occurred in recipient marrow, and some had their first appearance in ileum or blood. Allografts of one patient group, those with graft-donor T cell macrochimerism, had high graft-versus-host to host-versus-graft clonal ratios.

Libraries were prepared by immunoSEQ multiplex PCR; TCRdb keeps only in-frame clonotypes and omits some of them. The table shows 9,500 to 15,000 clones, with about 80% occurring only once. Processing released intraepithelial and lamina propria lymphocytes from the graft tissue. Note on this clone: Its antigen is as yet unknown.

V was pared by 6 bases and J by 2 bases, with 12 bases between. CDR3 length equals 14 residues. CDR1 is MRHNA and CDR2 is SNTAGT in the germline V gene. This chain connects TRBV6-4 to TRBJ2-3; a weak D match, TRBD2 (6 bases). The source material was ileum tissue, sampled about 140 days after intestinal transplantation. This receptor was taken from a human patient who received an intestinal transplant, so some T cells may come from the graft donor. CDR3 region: CASSPSGPTDTQYF. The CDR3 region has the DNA TGTGCCAGCAGCCCCAGCGGGCCCACAGATACGCAGTATTTT.